This record looks at one T cell receptor (beta chain) sequence and its context. Using a J-beta primer mix together with a sample-barcoded 5' primer, a second PCR was run for about 6 to 11 cycles. TCRdb re-called the 5' RACE reads with MiXCR, one entry per CDR3 protein. The table includes about a million distinct CDR3 sequences, roughly 50% detected once. The data stem from a study of blood T cells in healthy people across ages. With V trimmed by 3 bases and J by 1 base, 2 bases remained unmatched. The germline V gene encodes CDR1 SQVTM and CDR2 ANQGSEA. The CDR3 runs 13 residues. The sample providers were healthy Caucasian people from Russia, aged about 6 to 95. Isolated PBMCs totaled at least 7 million in each sample.

The J gene is TRBJ1-1, the V gene TRBV29-1; 7 bases fit TRBD1. This clonotype was obtained from a woman aged 60 to 75 in good health. Sequenced material: blood. The CDR3 DNA is TGCAGCGTTGAGGACAGGCAGAACACTGAAGCTTTCTTT. This codes for CSVEDRQNTEAFF.